What follows are 21 T cell receptor beta chains derived from one specimen sequenced in a study of T-cell reconstitution after alpha-beta-depleted transplantation in children. TCRbeta library preparation incorporated unique molecular identifiers. TCRdb reanalysed the PCR reads using MiXCR and keeps one entry per CDR3 protein. The table has 190,000 or so distinct CDR3 sequences, approximately 14% seen once. The sample consisted of PBMCs from the stem cell graft donor, taken from the stem cell graft. These receptors were taken from a human donor who donated a stem cell graft to a child with acute lymphoblastic leukemia.

This clonotype was recorded at least ten times. J is TRBJ1-4 and V is TRBV4-1, with a possible D match to TRBD1 (5 bases). V lost 1 base and J lost 2, with 11 bases in between. The CDR3 contains 16 residues. Germline CDR1 and CDR2: MGHRA and YSYEKL. The CDR3 region is CASSQVSAGTNEKLFF. DNA for the CDR3: TGCGCCAGCAGCCAAGTTTCAGCAGGGACTAATGAAAAACTGTTTTTT.

This clonotype occurred many times. The J gene is TRBJ1-2, the V gene TRBV5-5; no definite D call. This CDR3 is built from 15 residues. The germline V and J ends were trimmed by 1 base and 12 bases, with 22 bases remaining between them. Germline assignment: CDR1 SGHKS and CDR2 YYEKEE (reference sequence). CDR3 coding DNA: TGTGCCAGCAGCTTGATTCCTTTTGGAGGACCGAAACACACCTTC. Its translation is CASSLIPFGGPKHTF.

This clonotype was found many times. The J gene is TRBJ2-5, the V gene TRBV7-9; 7 bases match TRBD1. The ends lost 7 bases at V and 0 bases at J; junction bases unmatched: 5. This CDR3 spans 14 amino acids. Germline loops: CDR1 SEHNR, CDR2 FQNEAQ (reference sequence). CDR3 coding DNA: TGTGCCAGCACCAAGGGACAGAACCAAGAGACCCAGTACTTC. Residues: CASTKGQNQETQYF.

This clonotype has a count of ten or more. The chain combines TRBV6-5 with TRBJ1-1; D unclear. The germline CDR1 and CDR2 sequences are MNHEY and SVGAGI. The CDR3 is 12 amino acids. Trimming cost V 6 bases and J 1 base, with 6 bases left between them. This CDR3 reads CASREGNTEAFF. The CDR3 DNA follows: TGTGCCAGCAGAGAAGGGAACACTGAAGCTTTCTTT.

The V and J genes are TRBV5-5 and TRBJ2-7, with D unclear. CDR3 length: 13 residues. Germline-derived CDR1 and CDR2 are SGHKS and YYEKEE (reference sequence). Trimming removed 0 bases from V and 0 bases from J, with 4 bases in between. The CDR3 coding sequence is TGTGCCAGCAGCTTGGGTATCTCCTACGAGCAGTACTTC. The encoded protein is CASSLGISYEQYF.

The table lists this clonotype with many counts. The chain carries TRBV12-3 or TRBV12-4 and TRBJ1-5; TRBD1 matches 7 bases. Trimming cost V 3 bases and J 0 bases; bases outside gene matches: 5. This CDR3 is built from 16 residues. In DNA form, the CDR3 reads TGTGCCAGCAGTTTTGTTGGGACAGTTAGCAATCAGCCCCAGCATTTT. It specifies CASSFVGTVSNQPQHF.

The chain couples TRBV5-1 to TRBJ2-1; a weak D match, TRBD2 (6 bases). There are 17 residues in the CDR3. Trimming left V 0 bases short and J 7 bases short, with 20 bases between. CDR1 is SGHRS and CDR2 is YFSETQ in the germline V gene. The CDR3 here is CASSLGSSFIGGNEQFF. CDR3 nucleotide sequence: TGCGCCAGCAGCTTGGGTTCTAGCTTTATTGGGGGGAATGAGCAGTTCTTC.

This clonotype was counted many times. The rearrangement uses TRBV7-9 and TRBJ2-5; D tentatively fits TRBD1 or TRBD2 (5 bases each). The CDR3 runs to 14 residues. CDR1 is SEHNR, CDR2 FQNEAQ, per germline (reference sequence). V lost 5 bases, J lost 1 base, and 11 bases lay in between. The CDR3 nucleotides are TGTGCCAGCAGCCTAACCGGGGCCCAAGAGACCCAGTACTTC. Residues: CASSLTGAQETQYF.

V gene TRBV5-1 combines with J gene TRBJ2-6, with TRBD1 identical over 8 bases. Unmatched junction bases numbered 4, after V lost 2 bases and J lost 0 bases. The CDR3 runs 17 residues. CDR1 and CDR2 from the germline V gene are SGHRS and YFSETQ. CDR3: CASSFSGGLSGANVLTF. CDR3 coding DNA: TGCGCCAGCAGCTTTTCAGGGGGCCTCTCTGGGGCCAACGTCCTGACTTTC.

At least ten counts were recorded for this clonotype. The V and J genes are TRBV5-1 and TRBJ2-2; D is undetermined. Germline V gene sequence: CDR1 SGHRS, CDR2 YFSETQ. This CDR3 has 13 residues. With 2 bases removed from V and 6 bases from J, the gap between germline ends came to 8 bases. CDR3 in DNA: TGCGCCAGCAGCTTTGAAAGGCCCGGGGAGCTGTTTTTT. Its translation is CASSFERPGELFF.

This clonotype came up a few times. The gene calls are TRBV10-3 and TRBJ1-5; D is undetermined. The V end lost 0 bases, the J end lost 4 bases, and 7 bases lay between the germline ends. Germline V gene sequence: CDR1 ENHRY, CDR2 SYGVKD. The CDR3 sequence is 14 residues long. This CDR3 reads CAISESSENQPQHF. The DNA for the CDR3 is TGTGCCATCAGTGAGTCGTCGGAGAATCAGCCCCAGCATTTT.

This chain joins TRBV25-1 and TRBJ1-6, with 7 bases lining up with TRBD1. The V gene's germline CDR1 is MGHDK and CDR2 SYGVNS. V dropped 6 bases and J dropped 13; count of bases not matched to a gene: 12. The CDR3 covers 14 residues. The CDR3 region has the DNA TGTGCCAGCAGCGGAGGACAGGATCGTGCGCCCCTCCACTTT. Amino acid sequence: CASSGGQDRAPLHF.

This clonotype was seen at least ten times. V gene TRBV12-3 or TRBV12-4 combines with J gene TRBJ2-7, with no clear D. This CDR3 comprises 15 residues. The V gene lost 1 base and the J gene lost 1 base, with 11 bases spanning the gap. CDR3 sequence: CASSLGVQKSYEQYF. The CDR3 DNA sequence: TGTGCCAGCAGTTTAGGGGTCCAGAAGTCCTACGAGCAGTACTTC.

Ten or more counts support this clonotype. The rearrangement links TRBV7-8 to TRBJ2-5, with no clear D. Germline V lookup: CDR1 SGHVS, CDR2 FQNEAQ. Trimming cost V 2 bases and J 6 bases, with 4 bases left between them. The CDR3 has 11 amino acids. The CDR3 bases are TGTGCCAGCAGCTTAAGGCAGACCCAGTACTTC. The encoded protein is CASSLRQTQYF.

Sample share makes this clonotype medium-sized. The J gene is TRBJ2-5, the V gene TRBV12-3 or TRBV12-4; D is unclear. The CDR3 is made up of 11 amino acids. The V end lost 1 base, the J end lost 5 bases, and 2 bases lay between the germline ends. CDR3 sequence (DNA): TGTGCCAGCAGTTTAGGCGAGACCCAGTACTTC. It yields the protein CASSLGETQYF.

This clonotype was recorded many times. The CDR3 here is CASSRRTSGGIMGEQFF. Here the CDR3 DNA reads TGCGCCAGCAGCCGCCGGACTAGCGGGGGAATCATGGGTGAGCAGTTCTTC. V usage is TRBV5-1 and J usage is TRBJ2-1; 13 bases map to TRBD2. Trimming at V came to 4 bases and at J to 9 bases, leaving 13 bases not matched to a gene. The CDR3 consists of 17 residues. Germline CDR1 SGHRS, CDR2 YFSETQ.

This clonotype was found many times. This sequence joins TRBV20-1 and TRBJ1-6; 9 bases fit TRBD1. Looked up from germline, CDR1 is DFQATT and CDR2 is SNEGSKA (reference sequence). V dropped 0 bases and J dropped 3; count of bases not matched to a gene: 0. The CDR3 is made up of 15 amino acids. The CDR3 protein is CSAREGQGYNSPLHF. The CDR3 bases are TGCAGTGCTAGAGAGGGACAGGGCTATAATTCACCCCTCCACTTT.

This clonotype has ten or more counts. The chain is built from TRBV5-6 and TRBJ2-4; a weak D match, TRBD2 (6 bases). Germline V gene lookup returns CDR1 SGHDT and CDR2 YYEEEE. V was cut by 4 bases and J by 1 base, with 9 bases left in between. This CDR3 is built from 14 residues. CDR3 residues: CASSSLAAKNIQYF. CDR3 DNA: TGTGCCAGCAGCAGCCTAGCGGCCAAAAACATTCAGTACTTC. Full variable domain (rest looked up from reference TRBV5-6 and TRBJ2-4): DAGVTQSPTHLIKTRGQQVTLRCSPKSGHDTVSWYQQALGQGPQFIFQYYEEEERQRGNFPDRFSGHQFPNYSSELNVNALLLGDSALYLCASSSLAAKNIQYFGAGTRLSVL.

V and J are TRBV5-1 and TRBJ1-5; TRBD1 is a possible D gene (6 bases). The CDR3 has 16 amino acids. Germline CDR1 SGHRS, CDR2 YFSETQ. V was pared by 0 bases and J by 3 bases, with 13 bases between. The CDR3 reads CASSLAPQGNNQPQHF. In DNA form, the CDR3 reads TGCGCCAGCAGCTTGGCACCACAGGGTAACAATCAGCCCCAGCATTTT.

This clonotype was recorded at least ten times. The CDR3 sequence is CASSQDARMTGRSSYEQYF. The CDR3 DNA reads TGCGCCAGCAGCCAAGATGCTCGAATGACAGGTCGAAGTTCCTACGAGCAGTACTTC. This chain links TRBV4-1 with TRBJ2-7; D is perhaps TRBD1 (6 bases). This CDR3 has 19 residues. The germline V and J ends were trimmed by 0 bases and 1 base, with 22 bases remaining between them. The germline gives CDR1 MGHRA, CDR2 YSYEKL.

This clonotype was seen a handful of times. The rearrangement links TRBV5-1 to TRBJ2-1, with D possibly TRBD2 on 5 matching bases. CDR3 length equals 14 residues. Trimming pared 0 bases from V and 8 bases from J, leaving 12 bases between. CDR1 and CDR2 from the germline V gene are SGHRS and YFSETQ. CDR3 residues: CASSLATGMDEQFF. The CDR3 DNA follows: TGCGCCAGCAGCTTGGCTACGGGGATGGATGAGCAGTTCTTC. Complete variable domain (other parts from reference TRBV5-1 and TRBJ2-1): KAGVTQTPRYLIKTRGQQVTLSCSPISGHRSVSWYQQTPGQGLQFLFEYFSETQRNKGNFPGRFSGRQFSNSRSEMNVSTLELGDSALYLCASSLATGMDEQFFGPGTRLTVL.